A single sample gave rise to the 15 T cell receptor beta chains below, sequenced in a study of blood T cell repertoires in COVID-19. Using immunoSEQ multiplex PCR, the repertoire was profiled, and TCRdb retains in-frame clones only, with some absent. The repertoire holds about 400,000 clones, with around 89% as singletons. Sequenced: peripheral blood. All receptors come from a woman aged 25-40 years with acute or convalescent COVID-19.

The rearrangement joins TRBV27 to TRBJ2-6; 7 nucleotides match TRBD1. J gave up 2 bases and V 6 bases, and 10 bases lay outside the gene matches. Germline V gives CDR1 MNHEY, CDR2 SMNVEV (reference sequence). This CDR3 has 17 residues. As DNA, the CDR3 is TGTGCCAGCAGGCCGACAGGGTTGACTACTGGGGCCAACGTCCTGACTTTC. Its translation: CASRPTGLTTGANVLTF.

V usage is TRBV9 and J usage is TRBJ1-4; D is undetermined. Germline-derived CDR1 and CDR2 are SGDLS and YYNGEE. The CDR3 has 15 residues. Trimming left V 3 bases short and J 0 bases short, with 9 bases between. As DNA, the CDR3 is TGTGCCAGCAGCGCCTCTCCTTCAACTAATGAAAAACTGTTTTTT. It codes for CASSASPSTNEKLFF.

CDR3 protein: CASSQVIDRGDEQYF. DNA for the CDR3: TGCGCCAGCAGCCAAGTCATAGACAGGGGGGACGAGCAGTACTTC. J is TRBJ2-7 and V is TRBV4-1; 9 positions match TRBD1. This CDR3 has 15 amino acids. The germline V gene encodes CDR1 MGHRA and CDR2 YSYEKL. V was pared by 1 base and J by 5 bases, with 6 bases of the junction left unmatched.

This chain uses TRBV6-5 with TRBJ1-5, with unresolved D. The CDR3 runs 14 residues. Germline V gene data show CDR1 as MNHEY and CDR2 as SVGAGI. Trimming left V 8 bases short and J 0 bases short, with 11 bases between. The CDR3 region has the DNA TGTGCCAGCGGAGACCACTATAGCAATCAGCCCCAGCATTTT. Translation: CASGDHYSNQPQHF.

This clone was observed once. One junction end disagrees with the germline gene, perhaps due to a read error. V gene TRBV7-9 combines with J gene TRBJ1-2; 10 positions match TRBD1. This CDR3 has 15 residues. Germline CDR1 SEHNR, CDR2 FQNEAQ (reference sequence). As DNA, the CDR3 is TGTGCCAGCAGTTTAGGGGTAGACAGGGGGCGAGGCTACACCTTC. Its translation is CASSLGVDRGRGYTF.

J is TRBJ1-6 and V is TRBV18; 9 nucleotides agree with TRBD1. The CDR3 has 15 amino acids. The J segment lost 8 bases and the V segment lost 4 bases, leaving 6 bases of the junction unmatched. Germline CDR1 reads KGHSH; CDR2 reads LQKENI. CDR3 amino acids: CASSQQGQGYSPLHF. The CDR3 nucleotides read TGTGCCAGCTCACAACAAGGACAGGGGTATTCACCCCTCCACTTT.

This sequence joins TRBV3-1 (or the pseudogene TRBV3-2) and TRBJ2-2, with D uncertain. V was cut by 0 bases and J by 2 bases, with 7 bases left in between. Germline CDR1 is LGHDT and CDR2 is YNNKEL (reference sequence). The CDR3 covers 15 residues. The CDR3 DNA follows: TGTGCCAGCAGCCAAGAAATTTCAAACACCGGGGAGCTGTTTTTT. It is translated as CASSQEISNTGELFF.

The V and J genes are TRBV9 and TRBJ2-3; possible D gene TRBD2, 6 bases. Trimming cost V 6 bases and J 9 bases, with 23 bases left between them. This CDR3 contains 15 residues. Germline V CDR1 and CDR2: SGDLS, YYNGEE. Here the CDR3 reads CASTLSGLAQETQYF. The CDR3 nucleotides are TGTGCCAGCACCCTCAGCGGGCTGGCACAGGAAACGCAGTATTTT. Looking up the rest from reference TRBV9 and TRBJ2-3 gives the full variable domain: DSGVTQTPKHLITATGQRVTLRCSPRSGDLSVYWYQQSLDQGLQFLIQYYNGEERAKGNILERFSAQQFPDLHSELNLSSLELGDSALYFCASTLSGLAQETQYFGPGTRLTVL.

With regard to this clone: Other nucleotide sequences in the sample specify the same CDR3. V is TRBV12-3 or TRBV12-4 and J is TRBJ2-5; no reliable D call. The CDR3 contains 11 residues. The ends were cut back, 2 bases at V and 4 bases at J, with 2 bases in the middle. The CDR3 reads CASSLRETQYF. CDR3 DNA: TGTGCCAGCAGTTTACGAGAGACCCAGTACTTC.

This chain uses TRBV19 with TRBJ2-1; TRBD1 aligns across 7 bases. The CDR3 loop spans 16 amino acids. The ends lost 2 bases at V and 4 bases at J; junction bases unmatched: 8. CDR1 is LNHDA, CDR2 SQIVND, per germline (reference sequence). The CDR3 region has the DNA TGTGCCAGTAGTATAAGACCAGGGGGTGGATACAATGAGCAGTTCTTC. Translation gives CASSIRPGGGYNEQFF.

The chain is built from TRBV5-1 and TRBJ2-5, with unresolved D. Germline V gene lookup returns CDR1 SGHRS and CDR2 YFSETQ. The CDR3 has 16 residues. V was clipped by 2 bases and J by 2 bases, with 16 bases between them. This chain's CDR3 is CASSFSGDTLQETQYF. In DNA form, the CDR3 reads TGCGCCAGCAGCTTTTCAGGCGACACCTTACAAGAGACCCAGTACTTC.

J is TRBJ1-4 and V is TRBV5-1; 9 positions agree with TRBD1. The CDR3 loop spans 16 amino acids. Germline CDR1 is SGHRS and CDR2 is YFSETQ. V trimming: 0 bases; J trimming: 2 bases; junction bases outside the gene matches: 2. The CDR3 loop reads CASSLDRGLTNEKLFF. The CDR3 bases are TGCGCCAGCAGCTTGGACAGGGGGCTTACTAATGAAAAACTGTTTTTT.

The rearrangement uses TRBV23-1 and TRBJ2-5; D is perhaps TRBD2 (5 bases). TRBV23-1 is identified as an open reading frame with a role that is uncertain. The CDR3 consists of 14 residues. The V end lost 4 bases, the J end lost 6 bases, and 15 bases lay between the germline ends. The CDR3 DNA is TGCGCCAGCAGTCTAGCCCACGGGGATCAGACCCAGTACTTC. Residues: CASSLAHGDQTQYF.

On this clone itself: At one end, the junction sequence differs from germline, possibly due to a read error. The gene calls are TRBV28 and TRBJ1-1, with D maybe TRBD1 (6 bases). The germline CDR1 and CDR2 sequences are MDHEN and SYDVKM. There are 12 residues in the CDR3. DNA of the CDR3: TGTGCCAGCAGTCTCCGGGACATTGGTTATCTCTTT. Its translation: CASSLRDIGYLF.

V gene TRBV4-2 combines with J gene TRBJ1-3; D is possibly TRBD1 (6 bases). V was shortened by 0 bases and J by 3 bases, with 18 bases between the two germline ends. Germline assignment: CDR1 LGHNA and CDR2 YNFKEQ. The CDR3 runs 18 residues. The CDR3 loop is CASSQEPSGGGGGNTIYF. The CDR3 DNA reads TGTGCCAGCAGCCAAGAGCCCTCCGGGGGGGGCGGTGGAAACACCATATATTTT.